Below are 5 T cell receptor beta chains sequenced from a single sample in a study of blood T cell repertoires in COVID-19 (dated by TCRdb to 2018 to 2021). Library generation was performed with the immunoSEQ multiplex PCR assay. This is the immuneACCESS table as TCRdb keeps it, with only in-frame sequences that have V and J called. A part of the clones is gone; compared with another copy, unresolved V genes explain less than half, and the rest is unexplained. This sample has 200,000 to 250,000 clones in its table, and around 90% of those were observed once. The leading ten clones occupy 6.5% of the sample. Source material: peripheral blood. The source is a man aged 55 to 70 who had recovered from COVID-19.

The chain uses TRBV19 and TRBJ1-2, with D possibly TRBD1 on 5 matching bases. Germline lookup yields CDR1 LNHDA and CDR2 SQIVND (reference sequence). CDR3 length equals 14 residues. With 6 bases removed from V and 5 bases from J, the gap between germline ends came to 16 bases. The CDR3 region has the DNA TGTGCCAGTAGGGCCCTGACAGCCCCATATGGCTACACCTTC. Amino acid sequence: CASRALTAPYGYTF.

This sequence joins TRBV27 and TRBJ2-7; 9 bases agree with TRBD1. CDR1 is MNHEY, CDR2 SMNVEV, per germline (reference sequence). J lost 2 bases, V lost 7 bases, and 9 bases had no gene match. This CDR3 contains 15 residues. CDR3 loop: CASKKMGTGPYEQYF. The DNA for the CDR3 is TGTGCCAGCAAAAAGATGGGGACAGGGCCCTACGAGCAGTACTTC.

V usage is TRBV6-5 and J usage is TRBJ2-7, with 11 bases aligning to TRBD1. The CDR3 loop spans 14 amino acids. Germline CDR1 is MNHEY and CDR2 is SVGAGI. Trimming cost V 6 bases and J 0 bases; bases outside gene matches: 1. The CDR3 DNA follows: TGTGCCAGCAGGGGGACAGGGGGCTCCTACGAGCAGTACTTC. Its protein is CASRGTGGSYEQYF.

The rearrangement joins TRBV19 to TRBJ2-7; 11 bases align to TRBD1. CDR1 is LNHDA, CDR2 SQIVND, per germline (reference sequence). Trimming removed 4 bases from V and 2 bases from J; junction bases left unmatched: 7. This CDR3 spans 16 amino acids. CDR3 sequence reads: CASSKIMGQGAYEQYF. The DNA for the CDR3 is TGTGCCAGTAGTAAAATTATGGGACAGGGGGCCTACGAGCAGTACTTC.

This rearrangement joins TRBV29-1 to TRBJ2-3; 9 bases line up with TRBD1. Germline lookup yields CDR1 SQVTM and CDR2 ANQGSEA. The ends lost 7 bases at V and 2 bases at J; junction bases unmatched: 7. The length of the CDR3 is 14 residues. For the CDR3, the DNA is TGCAGCGCCCCGGGACAGGGAAACACAGATACGCAGTATTTT. Translating it yields CSAPGQGNTDTQYF.